The entry below describes one T cell receptor (beta chain). This clone was detected only a few times. No antigen is known for it. Base qualities are not at hand, and no much larger clone is one base apart. Library creation used the immunoSEQ multiplex PCR assay. A mixture of 60 forward primers for TCR Vbeta segments and 13 reverse primers for TCR Jbeta segments was used in the multiplex PCR. The CDR3 region of rearranged TCR beta genes was amplified from genomic DNA with a multiplex PCR assay. On the Illumina HiSeq System, the amplified TCR beta libraries were sequenced as 87-base-pair reads. Processing in the source paper ran as follows. Across the 700 or so repertoires, a later analysis counted some 81 million unique TCR beta chains, roughly 11 million of which were shared by at least two donors. Raw reads were error-corrected and collapsed into unique sequences by a nearest-neighbor algorithm in which closely related sequences were merged to remove PCR and sequencing errors. CDR3 sequences were aligned to IMGT reference sequences to assign V, D and J gene segments. For a sequence to be retained, a match of at least six nucleotides to both a V gene segment and a J gene segment was required. Rearrangements were classified as productive when the CDR3 lacked stop codons and remained in frame with V and J, and all other rearrangements were classified as non-productive. CDR3 was defined according to IMGT convention as the region running from the second conserved V-encoded cysteine to the conserved J-encoded phenylalanine. Sequences without an unambiguous match to a single V gene segment were excluded from the earlier analysis of 450 to 750 of the donors. An earlier analysis of 587 of the donors called V segments functional above 56.7% productive rearrangements and segregating when the between-donor standard deviation exceeded 5%. To diagnose cytomegalovirus status from the catalog of TCR beta chain sequences, a statistical classification framework was built. In a later analysis, TCR nucleotide sequences were compared against IMGT/GENE-DB human TR gene sequences so that V and J genes could be assigned. A later analysis assigned CDR3 sequences and most-parsimonious VDJ recombination scenarios with the TCRdist pipeline. In a later analysis, every TCR beta chain was defined by the combination of its CDR3 amino acid sequence and its V-gene family, and reads without a unique V-gene family were dropped. As a way to deal with suspected cross-contamination and a sequencing artifact, a later analysis dropped 592 nucleotide sequences that were highly shared and had low generation probability. In a later analysis, a clonal expansion index was calculated for each public chain from normalized within-repertoire ranks of inferred template counts. Generation probabilities in a later analysis came from a VDJ recombination model fitted to out-of-frame rearrangements, and those results were checked against IGoR. In a later analysis, TCR-TCR, TCR-HLA and TCR-CMV co-occurrence was scored with hypergeometric tests, and a repertoire-size bias correction was applied to TCR pairs. To estimate false discovery rates, a later analysis permuted the HLA or CMV assignments 20 times. In a later analysis, co-occurring TCRs were grouped using DBSCAN, with TCRdist sequence similarity added in when clustering inside HLA-allele-positive subsets. Repertoires with fewer than 30,000 or more than 120,000 public chains, plus five repertoires with anomalous nucleotide sharing, were excluded from co-occurrence clustering. The source is immuneACCESS, and TCRdb retained only in-frame sequences with V and J called. Part of the clones is not carried over; for the studies checked, unresolved V genes explain less than half of this, and the remainder is unexplained. V and J calls and clone size come straight from that table; D and trimming were deduced from the DNA. Across this sample there are fewer than 150,000 clones, with around 86% seen only once. The ten top clones hold less than 1.5% of the sample.

The cohort comprised approximately 700 healthy bone marrow donors. At the time of sampling, every cohort member was nominally healthy, though immune exposures that went unrecorded were likely present. The donor tested CMV seronegative, placing the donor among the roughly 350 seronegative members of the cohort. Every donor gave a peripheral blood sample, and the peripheral blood mononuclear cells from that sample were used for TCR beta sequencing. The Qiagen DNeasy Blood Extraction Kit was used to extract genomic DNA from the blood cell samples. This specimen comes from a study of cytomegalovirus exposure and HLA in healthy donors listed by TCRdb under 2017. Study-level background: According to an earlier analysis of around 600 of the donors, 150 million to 200 million T cells yielded over 90 million unique TCR beta sequences and around 300 Gb of sequence data. An early release that covered more than 550 HLA-typed donors contained approximately 300 gigabases of sequencing data and 85 million to 100 million unique TCR sequences. Among the approximately 400 genotyped donors, approximately 81% belonged to the genetic ancestry cluster associated with self-reported Caucasian donors. The study aimed to test whether signatures of past pathogen exposure could be identified by cataloging public T cell receptors. The study profiled the T cell repertoires of under 850 subjects by immunosequencing and related them to cytomegalovirus serostatus. A separate validation cohort of 100 to 150 different subjects was used in addition to the 666-subject first cohort. The study combined high-throughput TCR immunosequencing, statistical association of individual TCRs with disease status, and machine learning to predict cytomegalovirus infection status. A later analysis re-examined previously published TCR beta repertoires from 600 to 700 donors and added high-resolution HLA genotyping to investigate patterns of TCR occurrence. In the later analysis, no new phenotypic data were used to find candidate immune exposures; instead, reliance was placed on TCR beta sequences and their occurrence across donors. In an earlier analysis of roughly 540 of the donors, high-throughput TCR beta sequencing was used to judge whether each TCR beta V gene segment behaved as functional or pseudogenic. Donor age, sex, ethnicity and CMV serostatus were collected together with the repertoire data. A later genetic analysis used genome-wide SNP genotypes for about three fifths of the 666 donors, treating that subset as a discovery cohort. Every repertoire in the discovery cohort had been generated on one and the same sequencing platform. Class I and class II HLA loci were covered by the typing at four-digit resolution. Typing coverage varied by locus: roughly 620-640 donors for A, B, C, DRB1 and DQB1; roughly 520 for DQA1; approximately 610 for DPA1; about 450 for DPB1. Four to six DR-DQ haplotypes were handled as single units for association and clustering, since linkage in the cohort was strong. Among roughly 400 genotyped donors of the cohort, an average of approximately 250,000 unique TCR beta nucleotide sequences were sequenced per donor, roughly 18% of them non-productive. Overall results and qualifications from the work: In vitro tests confirmed that three of the cytomegalovirus-associated TCR beta chains recognize cytomegalovirus antigens. Linkage disequilibrium might explain the correlated functional status among segregating V segments, but an unknown experimental factor could not be ruled out. In both the original and validation cohorts, the classifier was reported to diagnose cytomegalovirus status with high specificity and sensitivity. Because counts were too low, 15 to 20 rarely observed V segments, including chromosome 9 orphons, were excluded from the earlier analysis of around 640 of the donors. In a later genetic analysis, fewer N-insertions in productive TCRs were reported among donors in an Asian-associated ancestry cluster than the roughly 700-donor mean. Assigning TCR associations to individual alleles was difficult when HLA alleles, especially DR and DQ, strongly co-occurred. In this cohort, only TCR beta chains were sequenced, and detectable features were limited by the absence of alpha or paired-chain data. A further reported finding was that TCR beta sequences accurately predicted the HLA-A and HLA-B alleles for most subjects in the first cohort. A later analysis found that TCR association rates varied across HLA loci, with DRB1 alleles showing the most associated TCRs and HLA-C alleles the fewest. While some public TCRs were present in many individuals, most TCR sequences turned up only very rarely across donors. CMV serostatus was the only immune exposure information available for the cohort. A later analysis reported that several top co-occurrence clusters appeared linked to parvovirus B19, influenza, CMV and Epstein-Barr virus. V-gene and J-gene trimming of TCR beta chains was associated with a missense DCLRE1C variant in a later genetic analysis, and the association was replicated in an independent cohort. Because HLA typing was unavailable for some donors at each locus, only the typed subset was used in association tests. In an earlier analysis of approximately 590 of the donors, most TCR beta V segments were observed in productive rearrangements about 87% or about 30% of the time, broadly matching IMGT annotations. Most CMV-associated TCR beta chains appeared to be HLA-restricted in a later analysis, and the HLA associations seemed to be driven largely by CMV exposure. Presence/absence analyses assumed roughly uniform sequencing depth across donors, an assumption that may not hold. A cluster of highly shared sequence variants was judged likely to represent a technical artifact of the sequencing pipeline. The study gave a list of about 170 TCR beta chains associated with cytomegalovirus. In a later analysis, 16,951 TCR beta sequences were associated with specific HLA alleles at a false discovery rate of 0.05. The authors suggested that the approach could potentially be extended to other disease states and immunological phenotypes. Some IMGT-functional V segments, including TRBV6-2 and TRBV6-3, could not be distinguished by the 87-base-pair reads and were therefore excluded. A later analysis found that HLA-associated TCR beta chains were more clonally expanded and had lower generation probabilities than equally common non-associated chains.

Compared with germline, V lacks 0 bases and J lacks 3 bases; bases without a gene match: 5. Reading from cysteine to phenylalanine, the CDR3 counts 15 amino acids. CDR3 DNA only is kept here, 45 bases in frame from base 1. CDR1 and CDR2 (SGHRS, YFSETQ) derive from the germline V gene. The source material was PBMCs. This TCR was sampled from a female donor in good health and CMV-seronegative. The V and J segments used are TRBV5-1 and TRBJ1-1; 7 central bases correspond to TRBD1. The nucleotide sequence is given as TGCGCCAGCAGCTTGGGAGGGGGCTATCACACTGAAGCTTTCTTT. The translation is CASSLGGGYHTEAFF.